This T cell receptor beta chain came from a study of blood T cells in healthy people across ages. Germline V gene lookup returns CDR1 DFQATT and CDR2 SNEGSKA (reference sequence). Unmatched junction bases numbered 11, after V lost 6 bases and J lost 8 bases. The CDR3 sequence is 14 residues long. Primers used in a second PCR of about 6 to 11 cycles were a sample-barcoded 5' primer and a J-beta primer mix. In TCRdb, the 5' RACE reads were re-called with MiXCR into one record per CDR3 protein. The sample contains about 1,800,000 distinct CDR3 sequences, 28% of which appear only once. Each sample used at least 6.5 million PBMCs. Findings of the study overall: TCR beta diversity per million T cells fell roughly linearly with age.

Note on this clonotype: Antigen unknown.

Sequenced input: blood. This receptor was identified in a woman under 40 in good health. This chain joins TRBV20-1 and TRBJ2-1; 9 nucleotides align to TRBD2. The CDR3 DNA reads TGCAGTGCAAGATCCCTAGCGGGATGCGATGAGCAGTTCTTC. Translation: CSARSLAGCDEQFF.